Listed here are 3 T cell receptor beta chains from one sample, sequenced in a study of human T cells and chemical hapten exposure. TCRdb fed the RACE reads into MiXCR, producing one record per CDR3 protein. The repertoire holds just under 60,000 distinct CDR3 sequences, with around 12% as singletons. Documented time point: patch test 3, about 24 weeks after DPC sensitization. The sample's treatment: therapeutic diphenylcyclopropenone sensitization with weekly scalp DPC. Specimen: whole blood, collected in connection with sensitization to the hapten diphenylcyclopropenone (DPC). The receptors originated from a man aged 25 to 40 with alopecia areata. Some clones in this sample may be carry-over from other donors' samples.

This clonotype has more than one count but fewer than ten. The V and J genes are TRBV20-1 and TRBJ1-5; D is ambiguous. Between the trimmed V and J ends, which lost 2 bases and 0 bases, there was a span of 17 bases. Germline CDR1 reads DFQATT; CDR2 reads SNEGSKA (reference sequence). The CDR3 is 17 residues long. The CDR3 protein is CSARSDQENYSNQPQHF. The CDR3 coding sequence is TGCAGTGCTAGATCTGACCAGGAAAATTATAGCAATCAGCCCCAGCATTTT.

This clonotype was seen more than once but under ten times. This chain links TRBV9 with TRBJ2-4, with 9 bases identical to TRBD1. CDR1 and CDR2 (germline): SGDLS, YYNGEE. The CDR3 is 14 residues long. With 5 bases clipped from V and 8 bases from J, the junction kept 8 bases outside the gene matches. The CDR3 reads CASSLGQGRDIQYF. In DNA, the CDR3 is TGTGCCAGCAGTTTGGGACAGGGTAGGGACATTCAGTACTTC.

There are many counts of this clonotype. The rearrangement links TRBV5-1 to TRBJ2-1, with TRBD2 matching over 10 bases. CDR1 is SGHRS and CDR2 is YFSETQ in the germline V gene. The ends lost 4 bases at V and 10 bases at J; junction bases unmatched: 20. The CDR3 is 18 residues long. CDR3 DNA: TGCGCCAGCAGCCAGCCTCTAGCGGGGGTAACGGTTGCACCGGAGCAGTTCTTC. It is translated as CASSQPLAGVTVAPEQFF.